The clone carrying this T cell receptor (beta chain) was detected many times. Its cognate antigen is unknown. The sample originates from a study of T cell repertoires in cytomegalovirus infection. Study-wide context: Public TCR beta signatures provided an indication of both CMV infection and a matching HLA type.

V was pared by 3 bases and J by 4 bases, with 11 bases between. Per the germline V gene, CDR1 is SGHTA and CDR2 is FQGNSA. The CDR3 spans 14 residues. Study-level points and caveats: Using cumulative public TCR beta family frequency, the authors identified those who carried CMV together with the relevant HLA. Dominating the ex vivo response were TCR beta clonotypes that were CMV-specific and HLA-C-restricted.

TCRdb re-derived calls from the reads in MiXCR, one entry per CDR3 protein. The repertoire holds hundreds of thousands of distinct CDR3 sequences, with 15% to 20% as singletons. The clonotype was recovered from a human donor in good health (CMV status not recorded). Some clones in this sample may be carry-over from other donors' samples. Material for sequencing was PBMCs. The chain combines TRBV7-2 with TRBJ2-3, with D possibly being TRBD1 or TRBD2 (6 bases each). CDR3: CASSFRGPADTQYF. DNA of the CDR3: TGTGCCAGCAGCTTCCGGGGGCCGGCAGATACGCAGTATTTT. The full variable domain, its missing parts supplied by reference TRBV7-2 and TRBJ2-3, is GAGVSQSPSNKVTEKGKDVELRCDPISGHTALYWYRQSLGQGLEFLIYFQGNSAPDKSGLPSDRFSAERTGGSVSTLTIQRTQQEDSAVYLCASSFRGPADTQYFGPGTRLTVL.